One and the same sample provided the 3 T cell receptor beta chains below, sequenced in a study of T cell responses to AZD1222 COVID-19 vaccine. Clones were read by immunoSEQ multiplex PCR, and TCRdb kept only the in-frame ones, dropping some. Among approximately 70,000 clones listed, about 88% were seen once. The sequences come from peripheral blood, collected 28 days after the second dose of the MenACWY control vaccine. The receptor set was obtained from an adult who received the MenACWY meningococcal vaccine as a control.

The chain combines TRBV7-8 with TRBJ2-3; weak D call: TRBD2 (5 bases). V was cut by 7 bases and J by 1 base, with 15 bases left in between. This CDR3 region has 15 residues. Germline V gives CDR1 SGHVS, CDR2 FQNEAQ. Here the CDR3 DNA reads TGTGCCAGCAACCTACGACGGACTGGCACAGATACGCAGTATTTT. Residues: CASNLRRTGTDTQYF.

The V and J genes are TRBV6-6 and TRBJ2-1; the D is unclear. Trimming left V 2 bases short and J 1 base short, with 6 bases between. In germline, CDR1 is MNHNY, CDR2 SVGAGI (reference sequence). The CDR3 is made up of 14 amino acids. The CDR3 spells CASSYGVSYNEQFF. The CDR3, as DNA: TGTGCCAGCAGTTACGGGGTTTCCTACAATGAGCAGTTCTTC.

V is TRBV7-2 and J is TRBJ2-7, with 12 bases lining up with TRBD2. Germline CDR1 reads SGHTA; CDR2 reads FQGNSA. Trimming at V came to 2 bases and at J to 3 bases, leaving 11 bases not matched to a gene. This CDR3 region has 18 residues. The CDR3 protein is CASSLSSSGRASLYEQYF. The CDR3 coding sequence is TGTGCCAGCAGCTTAAGTTCTAGCGGGAGGGCCTCGCTCTACGAGCAGTACTTC.